This is a list of T cell receptor beta chains from one sample in a study of a mutant IDH1 vaccine in newly diagnosed glioma. Some clones are missing from TCRdb's copy, which holds only in-frame ones; the method was immunoSEQ multiplex PCR. The sample contains roughly 61,000 clones, about 80% of which appear only once. For these TCRs, the target antigens are not known. The specimen comprised PBMCs, sampled from a glioma patient whose treatment included an IDH1 peptide vaccine. These receptors all stem from a man between 45 and 60 years old with glioma. CDR3s include the opening cysteine and the closing phenylalanine or tryptophan. Each record gives: clone size, V gene, J gene, CDR3 protein. Size is stated for part of the rows, as once, few or many counts, or as a class when the clone is expanded.

>-|TRBV5-1|TRBJ2-7
CATHGGTSGGGSEQYF
>-|TRBV5-4|TRBJ2-1
CASSRTDYNEQFF
>-|TRBV7-9|TRBJ1-1
CASSPATPMNTEAFF
>-|TRBV11-2|TRBJ1-1
CASLWGITEAFF
>-|TRBV9|TRBJ1-1
CASSVGVVTNTEAFF
>-|TRBV7-9|TRBJ2-5
CASSASEETQYF
>-|TRBV7-2|TRBJ2-2
CASSRPGTVRKNTGELFF
>-|TRBV6-6|TRBJ1-4
CASSGGMRTNEKLFF
>-|TRBV4-2|TRBJ2-2
CASSLQPGLAGGSGELFF
>-|TRBV19|TRBJ1-4
CASSKAGATNEKLFF
>-|TRBV10-3|TRBJ2-7
CATTSGTGGTYEQYF
>-|TRBV7-7|TRBJ2-5
CASSLALSGQETQYF
>-|TRBV10-2|TRBJ2-5
CASSVSRQETQYF
>once|TRBV30|TRBJ1-3
CAWSVRVGWFSGNTIYF
>-|TRBV2|TRBJ2-7
CASSGATLGEQYF
>-|TRBV9|TRBJ2-7
CASSVGEGFKNEQYF
>once|TRBV5-5|TRBJ2-5
CASSTPGGVQETQYF
>-|TRBV10-3|TRBJ1-2
CAIRRTAGKNYGYTF
>-|TRBV25-1|TRBJ2-2
CASRAEGEIVAGELFF
>-|TRBV6-1|TRBJ1-5
CASRSRDHGRVPQHF
>-|TRBV19|TRBJ1-6
CASSPGGTVQGRNSPLHF
>few|TRBV2|TRBJ1-1
CASSWRATEAFF
>-|TRBV7-9|TRBJ2-7
CASSPGGSYEQYF
>-|TRBV7-9|TRBJ1-5
CASSFGPNQPQHF
>-|TRBV7-8|TRBJ2-5
CASSLTSRETQYF
>-|TRBV29-1|TRBJ2-6
CSARTPAGWVNSGANVLTF
>-|TRBV6-1|TRBJ1-2
CASSDQSKWTARDYGYTF
>-|TRBV28|TRBJ1-3
CASSFSVDGKDSGNTIYF
>once|TRBV2|TRBJ2-1
CASRRTSGVPYNEQFF
>-|TRBV4-1|TRBJ1-1
CASSSLGQTNTEAFF
>few|TRBV4-1|TRBJ1-5
CASSQEDRNQPQHF
>few|TRBV18|TRBJ1-1
CASSLLGADTEAFF
>-|TRBV25-1|TRBJ1-2
CASSGGKGRYYGYTF
>-|TRBV11-2|TRBJ1-1
CASSLEGNTEAFF
>-|TRBV5-5|TRBJ2-1
CASSLDGTGFNEQFF
>-|TRBV5-1|TRBJ1-2
CASRSDGYTF
>-|TRBV6-5|TRBJ2-5
CASTGQRKETQYF
>-|TRBV11-3|TRBJ1-1
CASSLDGRTNTEAFF
>-|TRBV12-1|TRBJ1-1
CASTLGGHRGEAFF
>-|TRBV25-1|TRBJ2-3
CASSFGGTTFSTDTQYF
>-|TRBV27|TRBJ1-5
CASSLVGRNNQPQHF
>once|TRBV9|TRBJ2-1
CASSVLRAPEGEQFF
>-|TRBV4-1|TRBJ2-1
CASSQVWGDEQFF
>once|TRBV7-2|TRBJ2-3
CASGGGGLAVDTQYF
>-|TRBV7-2|TRBJ1-5
CASSLDNSQPQHF
>-|TRBV11-3|TRBJ2-1
CASRDYNEQFF
>-|TRBV5-4|TRBJ2-5
CASRGGLADQETQYF
>few|TRBV7-2|TRBJ1-5
CASSLAEGQPQHF
>-|TRBV14|TRBJ1-6
CASSQESGSSYNSPLHF
>once|TRBV18|TRBJ1-5
CASSPAGGNQPQHF
>-|TRBV19|TRBJ1-5
CASSIGVGYRNQPQHF